A single sample is the source of the 14 T cell receptor beta chains below, sequenced in a study of OX40 agonist ivuxolimab in advanced cancers. TCRdb's copy holds only in-frame clones and misses some; the assay was immunoSEQ multiplex PCR. The sample includes about 58,000 clones, approximately 82% seen only once; the top ten take less than 4%. The sample was CD4+ or CD8+ T cells sorted from blood, taken in a trial of the OX40 agonist ivuxolimab. The receptors derive from an adult with an advanced solid tumor such as melanoma, head and neck, liver or kidney cancer.

In nucleotides, the CDR3 is TGTGCCAGCAGCTTCGCGGGGCAGGAGACCCAGTACTTC. Amino acid sequence: CASSFAGQETQYF. This rearrangement joins TRBV11-1 to TRBJ2-5, with D perhaps TRBD2 (6 bases). The CDR3 spans 13 residues. Trimming took off 3 bases at V and 5 bases at J, with 10 bases between the two ends. Germline CDR1 SGHAT, CDR2 FQDESV (reference sequence).

The chain links TRBV30 to TRBJ2-3, with TRBD1 matching 10 bases. V was pared by 0 bases and J by 8 bases, with 8 bases of the junction left unmatched. CDR1 and CDR2 from the germline V gene are GTSNPN and SVGIG (reference sequence). The CDR3 contains 15 residues. CDR3 protein: CAWSVRDRGQGTQYF. CDR3 DNA: TGTGCCTGGAGTGTAAGGGACAGGGGACAAGGTACGCAGTATTTT.

J is TRBJ1-1 and V is TRBV11-3, with no clear D. Looked up from germline, CDR1 is SGHNT and CDR2 is YENEEA. Trimming removed 0 bases at V and 5 bases at J, with 16 bases between. The CDR3 contains 16 residues. The CDR3 protein is CASSLETPRVGTEAFF. The DNA for the CDR3 is TGTGCCAGCAGCTTAGAGACTCCTAGGGTTGGTACTGAAGCTTTCTTT.

The J gene is TRBJ1-2, the V gene TRBV27; D remains ambiguous. CDR1 and CDR2 (germline): MNHEY, SMNVEV (reference sequence). The V end lost 6 bases, the J end lost 2 bases, and 7 bases lay between the germline ends. The CDR3 is 12 residues long. For the CDR3, the DNA is TGTGCCAGCAGAGCGGCCAACTATGGCTACACCTTC. It codes for CASRAANYGYTF.

The V and J genes are TRBV7-8 and TRBJ1-2; maybe TRBD1 (5 bases). CDR1 is SGHVS, CDR2 FQNEAQ, per germline. This CDR3 has 13 amino acids. The V and J ends lost 4 bases and 4 bases respectively, with 10 bases between them. CDR3 DNA: TGTGCCAGCAGCTCCAGGGTCATCTATGGCTACACCTTC. Translated, it gives CASSSRVIYGYTF. Full variable domain (rest looked up from reference TRBV7-8 and TRBJ1-2): GAGVSQSPRYKVAKRGQDVALRCDPISGHVSLFWYQQALGQGPEFLTYFQNEAQLDKSGLPSDRFFAERPEGSVSTLKIQRTQQEDSAVYLCASSSRVIYGYTFGSGTRLTVV.

The chain combines TRBV30 with TRBJ1-6, with D possibly TRBD1 on 5 matching bases. From germline, CDR1 is GTSNPN and CDR2 SVGIG (reference sequence). The V end was cut by 4 bases, the J end by 7 bases, with 14 bases between. CDR3 length equals 14 residues. The CDR3: CAWTTGLTNSPLHF. Here the CDR3 DNA reads TGTGCCTGGACCACGGGACTGACCAATTCACCCCTCCACTTT.

This rearrangement joins TRBV2 to TRBJ2-5; no firm D call. Germline assignment: CDR1 SNHLY and CDR2 FYNNEI. The CDR3 extends over 14 amino acids. Between the trimmed V and J ends, which lost 10 bases and 3 bases, there was a span of 18 bases. The CDR3 spells CATKTLHSEETQYF. The CDR3 DNA reads TGTGCCACGAAGACACTACACAGTGAAGAGACCCAGTACTTC.

Here the CDR3 DNA reads TGTGCCAGCACTTTAGGTGTGGTCGGGGAGACCCAGTACTTC. Encoded protein: CASTLGVVGETQYF. The rearrangement links TRBV5-8 to TRBJ2-5; D is ambiguous. The CDR3 has 14 residues. V lost 6 bases, J lost 5 bases, and 17 bases lay in between. Germline CDR1 and CDR2: SGHTS and YDEGEE. The complete variable domain, with remaining parts taken from reference TRBV5-8 and TRBJ2-5, reads EAGVTQSPTHLIKTRGQQATLRCSPISGHTSVYWYQQALGLGLQFLLWYDEGEERNRGNFPPRFSGRQFPNYSSELNVNALELEDSALYLCASTLGVVGETQYFGPGTRLLVL.

This clone was seen a few times. The chain recombines TRBV28 with TRBJ1-1; perhaps TRBD1 as D (5 bases). The V and J ends lost 4 bases and 9 bases respectively, with 12 bases between them. The CDR3 is 12 residues long. Germline V gene data show CDR1 as MDHEN and CDR2 as SYDVKM. This CDR3 reads CASSWERGKAFF. The CDR3 coding sequence is TGTGCCAGCAGTTGGGAAAGGGGTAAAGCTTTCTTT.

This clone was seen a handful of times. V gene TRBV27 combines with J gene TRBJ2-2, with 10 bases fitting TRBD2. CDR1 and CDR2 (germline): MNHEY, SMNVEV (reference sequence). Unmatched junction bases numbered 8, after V lost 4 bases and J lost 6 bases. The CDR3 consists of 16 residues. CDR3 region: CASSSQRGGRPGELFF. DNA of the CDR3: TGTGCCAGCAGTTCCCAGCGGGGGGGCCGTCCCGGGGAGCTGTTTTTT.

The chain has TRBV15 and TRBJ1-6; the D gene is possibly TRBD1 (5 bases). V was pared by 0 bases and J by 7 bases, with 13 bases between. The CDR3 length is 16 residues. Germline V CDR1 and CDR2: LNHNV, YYDKDF (reference sequence). This CDR3 reads CATSRDLIGTNSPLHF. The CDR3 nucleotides are TGTGCCACCAGCAGAGATCTGATAGGGACCAATTCACCCCTCCACTTT. Combining the CDR3 with reference TRBV15 and TRBJ1-6 gives the whole variable domain DAMVIQNPRYQVTQFGKPVTLSCSQTLNHNVMYWYQQKSSQAPKLLFHYYDKDFNNEADTPDNFQSRRPNTSFCFLDIRSPGLGDTAMYLCATSRDLIGTNSPLHFGNGTRLTVT.

The V call is TRBV28, the J call TRBJ1-5; D remains ambiguous. CDR1 MDHEN and CDR2 SYDVKM come from the germline V gene. V gave up 1 base and J gave up 4 bases, with 14 bases separating them. This CDR3 has 16 residues. CDR3: CASSLYPDQSNQPQHF. The CDR3 DNA follows: TGTGCCAGCAGTTTATATCCCGACCAGTCGAATCAGCCCCAGCATTTT.

The chain has TRBV18 and TRBJ2-7; D is unclear. CDR1 and CDR2 (germline): KGHSH, LQKENI. This CDR3 is built from 13 residues. V dropped 2 bases and J dropped 3 bases, with 8 bases sitting between them. The DNA of the CDR3 is TGTGCCAGCTCACCAGAGAACTACTACGAGCAGTACTTC. It translates to CASSPENYYEQYF.

V is TRBV2 and J is TRBJ2-3; D unresolved. Germline V gene lookup returns CDR1 SNHLY and CDR2 FYNNEI. V shed 8 bases and J shed 1 base, with 10 bases lying between them. The CDR3 length is 13 residues. The CDR3 spells CASGVMGTDTQYF. The CDR3 DNA follows: TGTGCCAGCGGGGTGATGGGCACAGATACGCAGTATTTT.